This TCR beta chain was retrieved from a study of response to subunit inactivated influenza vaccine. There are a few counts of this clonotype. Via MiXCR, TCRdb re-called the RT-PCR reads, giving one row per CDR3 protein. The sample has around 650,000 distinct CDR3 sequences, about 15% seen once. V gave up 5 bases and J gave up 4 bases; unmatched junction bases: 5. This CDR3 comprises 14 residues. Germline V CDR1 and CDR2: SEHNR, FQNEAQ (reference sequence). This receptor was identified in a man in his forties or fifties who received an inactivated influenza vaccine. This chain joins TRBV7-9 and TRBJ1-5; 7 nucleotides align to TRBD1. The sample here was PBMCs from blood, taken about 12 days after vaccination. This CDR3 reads CASSGRQGNQPQHF. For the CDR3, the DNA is TGTGCCAGCAGCGGACGACAGGGTAATCAGCCCCAGCATTTT.